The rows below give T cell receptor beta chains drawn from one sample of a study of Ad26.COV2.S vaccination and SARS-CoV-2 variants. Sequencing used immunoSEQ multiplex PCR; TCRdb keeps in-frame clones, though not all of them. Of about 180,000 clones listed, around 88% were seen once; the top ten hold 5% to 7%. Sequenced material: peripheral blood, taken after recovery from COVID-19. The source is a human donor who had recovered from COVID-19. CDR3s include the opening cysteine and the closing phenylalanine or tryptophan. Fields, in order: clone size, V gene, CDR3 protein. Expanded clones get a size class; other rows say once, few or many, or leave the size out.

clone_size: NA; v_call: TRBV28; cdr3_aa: CASSTHRVQPQHF
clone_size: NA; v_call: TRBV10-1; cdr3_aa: CASSEGFGEQYF
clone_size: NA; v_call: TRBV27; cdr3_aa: CARTPGQGHNSPLHF
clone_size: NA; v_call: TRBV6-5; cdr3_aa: CASRDGNYEQYF
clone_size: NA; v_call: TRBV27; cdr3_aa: CASTNTMGTISFF
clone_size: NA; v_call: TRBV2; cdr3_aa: CASSETSGFYNEQFF
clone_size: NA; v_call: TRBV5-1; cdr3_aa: CASSFAAGQQYF
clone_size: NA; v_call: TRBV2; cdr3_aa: CASMLRDLRVGEAFF
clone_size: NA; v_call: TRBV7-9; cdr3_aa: CASSLDGRSYNEQFF
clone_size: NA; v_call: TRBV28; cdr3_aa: CASSLGGQGNTEAFF
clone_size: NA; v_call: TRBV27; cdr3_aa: CASRRGGGNEQFF
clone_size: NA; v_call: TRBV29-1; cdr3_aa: CSISGGLGLAAYEQYF
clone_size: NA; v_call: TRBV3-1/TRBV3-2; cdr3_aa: CASSPDRAQETQYF
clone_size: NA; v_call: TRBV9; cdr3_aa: CASRSTGTVGDYGYTF
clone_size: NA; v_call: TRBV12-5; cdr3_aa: CASGLDPGHRQYF
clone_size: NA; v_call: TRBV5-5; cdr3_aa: CASSLGGLNQPQHF
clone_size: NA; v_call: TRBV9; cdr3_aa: CASSVSTALNQPQHF
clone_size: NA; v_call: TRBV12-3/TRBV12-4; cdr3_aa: CASSLEGVTQYF
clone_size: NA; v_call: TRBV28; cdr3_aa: CASRPGQIVKNIQYF
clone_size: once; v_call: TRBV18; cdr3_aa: CASSPTSGYTQYF
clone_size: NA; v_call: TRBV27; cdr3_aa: CASSFERRSEQFF
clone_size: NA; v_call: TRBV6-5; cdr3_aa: CASGQTGMGEKLFF